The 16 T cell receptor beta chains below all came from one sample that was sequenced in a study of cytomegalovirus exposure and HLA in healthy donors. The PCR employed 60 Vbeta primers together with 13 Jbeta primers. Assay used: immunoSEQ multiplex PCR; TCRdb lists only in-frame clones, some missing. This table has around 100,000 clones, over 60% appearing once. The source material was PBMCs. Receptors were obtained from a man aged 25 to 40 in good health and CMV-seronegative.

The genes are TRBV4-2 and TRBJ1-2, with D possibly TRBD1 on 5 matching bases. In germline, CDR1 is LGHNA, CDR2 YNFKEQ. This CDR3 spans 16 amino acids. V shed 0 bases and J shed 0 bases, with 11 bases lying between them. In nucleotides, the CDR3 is TGTGCCAGCAGCCAAGAAGAGGGGACTGCTAACTATGGCTACACCTTC. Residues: CASSQEEGTANYGYTF.

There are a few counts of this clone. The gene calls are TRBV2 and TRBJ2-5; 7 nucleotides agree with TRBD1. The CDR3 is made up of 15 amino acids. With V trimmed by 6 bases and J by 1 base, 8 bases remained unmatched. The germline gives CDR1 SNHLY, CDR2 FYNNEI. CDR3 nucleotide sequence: TGTGCCAGCAGCATGAACAGGGGTGGCCAAGAGACCCAGTACTTC. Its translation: CASSMNRGGQETQYF.

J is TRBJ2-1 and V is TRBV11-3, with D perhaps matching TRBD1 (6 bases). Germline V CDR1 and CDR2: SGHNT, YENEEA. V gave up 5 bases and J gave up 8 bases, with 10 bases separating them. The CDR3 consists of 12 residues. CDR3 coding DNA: TGTGCCAGCAGCATACACAGGGATGAGCAGTTCTTC. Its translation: CASSIHRDEQFF.

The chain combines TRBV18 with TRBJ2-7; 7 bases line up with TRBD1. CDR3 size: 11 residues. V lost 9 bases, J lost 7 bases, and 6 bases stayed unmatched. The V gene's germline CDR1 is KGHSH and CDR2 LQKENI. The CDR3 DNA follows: TGTGCCAGTCACAGGGGTGGGGAGCAGTACTTC. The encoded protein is CASHRGGEQYF.

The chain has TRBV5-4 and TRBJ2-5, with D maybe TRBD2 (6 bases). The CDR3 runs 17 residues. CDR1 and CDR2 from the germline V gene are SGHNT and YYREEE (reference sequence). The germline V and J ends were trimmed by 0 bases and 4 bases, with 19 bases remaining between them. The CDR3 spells CASSLEGLRRRGETQYF. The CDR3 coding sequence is TGTGCCAGCAGCTTGGAAGGCCTCAGGAGGAGGGGAGAGACCCAGTACTTC. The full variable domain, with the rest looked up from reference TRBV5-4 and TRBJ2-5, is ETGVTQSPTHLIKTRGQQVTLRCSSQSGHNTVSWYQQALGQGPQFIFQYYREEENGRGNFPPRFSGLQFPNYSSELNVNALELDDSALYLCASSLEGLRRRGETQYFGPGTRLLVL.

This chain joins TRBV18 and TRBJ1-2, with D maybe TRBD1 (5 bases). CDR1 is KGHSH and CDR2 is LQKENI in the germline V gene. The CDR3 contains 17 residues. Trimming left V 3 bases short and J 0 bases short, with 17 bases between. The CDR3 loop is CASSPKGHGRANYGYTF. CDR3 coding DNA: TGTGCCAGCTCACCGAAGGGGCACGGACGAGCTAACTATGGCTACACCTTC.

As DNA, the CDR3 is TGTGCCAGCACCTCAAGACAGGGGACTGTCGGGGAGCAGTACTTC. Protein sequence: CASTSRQGTVGEQYF. The genes are TRBV27 and TRBJ2-7, with 8 bases that match TRBD1. The CDR3 extends over 15 amino acids. V was pared by 7 bases and J by 7 bases, with 15 bases of the junction left unmatched. Germline values: CDR1 MNHEY, CDR2 SMNVEV (reference sequence).

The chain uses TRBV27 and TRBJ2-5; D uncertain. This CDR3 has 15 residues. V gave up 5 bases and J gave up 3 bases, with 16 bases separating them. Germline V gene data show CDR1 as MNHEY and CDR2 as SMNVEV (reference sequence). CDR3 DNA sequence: TGTGCCAGCAGTGCCACCTTTTTGCGGAAAGAGACCCAGTACTTC. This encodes CASSATFLRKETQYF.

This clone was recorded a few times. CDR3 sequence reads: CASTRDRVSGANVLTF. The CDR3 DNA reads TGTGCCAGTACCCGGGACAGAGTCTCTGGGGCCAACGTCCTGACTTTC. This chain joins TRBV19 and TRBJ2-6, with 7 bases matching TRBD1. Germline values: CDR1 LNHDA, CDR2 SQIVND (reference sequence). With V trimmed by 7 bases and J by 0 bases, 6 bases remained unmatched. The CDR3 spans 16 residues. The full variable domain, completed using reference TRBV19 and TRBJ2-6, is DGGITQSPKYLFRKEGQNVTLSCEQNLNHDAMYWYRQDPGQGLRLIYYSQIVNDFQKGDIAEGYSVSREKKESFPLTVTSAQKNPTAFYLCASTRDRVSGANVLTFGAGSRLTVL.

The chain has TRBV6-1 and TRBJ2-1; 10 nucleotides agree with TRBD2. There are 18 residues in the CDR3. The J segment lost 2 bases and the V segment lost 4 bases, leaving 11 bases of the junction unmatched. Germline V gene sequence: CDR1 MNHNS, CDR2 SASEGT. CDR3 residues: CASSVLIASGSPYNEQFF. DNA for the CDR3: TGTGCCAGCAGTGTACTTATTGCTAGCGGGAGCCCCTACAATGAGCAGTTCTTC.

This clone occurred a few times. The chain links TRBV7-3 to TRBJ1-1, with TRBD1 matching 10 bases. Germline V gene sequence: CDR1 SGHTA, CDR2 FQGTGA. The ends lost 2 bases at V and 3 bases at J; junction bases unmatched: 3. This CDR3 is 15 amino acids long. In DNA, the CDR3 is TGTGCCAGCAGCTTAGTGGGACAGGGGTACACTGAAGCTTTCTTT. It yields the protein CASSLVGQGYTEAFF.

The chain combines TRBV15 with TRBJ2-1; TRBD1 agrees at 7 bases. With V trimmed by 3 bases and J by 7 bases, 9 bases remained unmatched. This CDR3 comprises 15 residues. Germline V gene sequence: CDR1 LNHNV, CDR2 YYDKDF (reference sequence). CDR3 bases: TGTGCCACCAGCAGTTACAGGGGAGAGGGAAATGAGCAGTTCTTC. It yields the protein CATSSYRGEGNEQFF.

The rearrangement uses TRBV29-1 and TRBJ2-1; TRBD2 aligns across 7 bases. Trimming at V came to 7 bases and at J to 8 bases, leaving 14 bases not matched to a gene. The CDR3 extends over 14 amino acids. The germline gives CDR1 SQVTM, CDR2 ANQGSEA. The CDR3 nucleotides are TGCAGCGCCAGAGGACTAGTCCTAATCGATGAGCAGTTCTTC. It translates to CSARGLVLIDEQFF.

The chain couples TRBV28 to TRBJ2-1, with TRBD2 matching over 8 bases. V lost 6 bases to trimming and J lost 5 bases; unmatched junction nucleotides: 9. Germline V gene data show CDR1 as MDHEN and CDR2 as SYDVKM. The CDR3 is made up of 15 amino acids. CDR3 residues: CASSLTSGPDNEQFF. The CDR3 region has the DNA TGTGCCAGCAGCCTAACTAGCGGACCTGACAATGAGCAGTTCTTC.

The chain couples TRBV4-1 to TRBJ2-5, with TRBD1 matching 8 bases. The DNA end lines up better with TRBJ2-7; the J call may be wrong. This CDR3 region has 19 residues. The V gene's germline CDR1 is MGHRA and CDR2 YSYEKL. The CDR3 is CASSYSDRVDVLPSYEQYF. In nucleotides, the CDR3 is TGCGCCAGCAGCTACTCGGACAGGGTGGACGTCCTACCCTCCTACGAGCAGTACTTC.

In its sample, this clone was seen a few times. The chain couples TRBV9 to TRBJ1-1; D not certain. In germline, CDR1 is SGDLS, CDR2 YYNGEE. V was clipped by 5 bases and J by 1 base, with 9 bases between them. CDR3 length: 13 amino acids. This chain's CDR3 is CASSRGPNTEAFF. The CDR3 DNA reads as TGTGCCAGCAGTCGAGGCCCGAACACTGAAGCTTTCTTT. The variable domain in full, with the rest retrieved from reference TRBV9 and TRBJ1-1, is DSGVTQTPKHLITATGQRVTLRCSPRSGDLSVYWYQQSLDQGLQFLIQYYNGEERAKGNILERFSAQQFPDLHSELNLSSLELGDSALYFCASSRGPNTEAFFGQGTRLTVV.